These T cell receptor beta chains were read from a single sample in a study of blood T cell repertoires in COVID-19. TCRdb's table, derived via immunoSEQ multiplex PCR, lists solely in-frame clones and lacks some. The sample includes approximately 250,000 clones, roughly 88% of them seen just once. Sample: peripheral blood. The receptors derive from a middle-aged woman who had recovered from COVID-19. Each CDR3 is given with its conserved first and last residue. D genes are given only for firm matches. The size of a clone is reported for some rows only, either as once, few or many, or as a class for expanded clones.

j_call clone_size d_call v_call cdr3_length cdr3_nt cdr3_aa
TRBJ1-1 NA TRBD1 TRBV19 16 TGTGCCAGTAGTATCGGACAGGGGGCTTGGAACACTGAAGCTTTCTTT CASSIGQGAWNTEAFF
TRBJ1-5 NA NA TRBV6-5 15 TGTGCCTGCTCTCCCTGGGTTCGGGGCAATCAGCCCCAGCATTTT CACSPWVRGNQPQHF
TRBJ1-2 NA TRBD1 TRBV28 14 TGTGCCAGCAGGGGGACAGTGATAAACTATGGCTACACCTTC CASRGTVINYGYTF
TRBJ1-1 once NA TRBV6-5 14 TGTGCCAGCATCCCAGGAGTATTTGGGAGGGGAGCTTTCTTT CASIPGVFGRGAFF
TRBJ1-3 NA NA TRBV24-1 12 TGTGCCACCACCCCGTTGGGAAACACCATATATTTT CATTPLGNTIYF
TRBJ2-3 NA TRBD2 TRBV6-1 15 TGTGCCAGCAGTGAACTAGCGGGGGACACAGATACGCAGTATTTT CASSELAGDTDTQYF
TRBJ1-3 NA NA TRBV5-1 15 TGCGCCAGCAGCACGACGGGGACTGGCGGAAACACCATATATTTT CASSTTGTGGNTIYF
TRBJ2-7 NA TRBD1 TRBV6-1 16 TGTGCCAGCAGTGCAAGGCCCGGGACAGGGGACTACGAGCAGTACTTC CASSARPGTGDYEQYF
TRBJ2-7 NA TRBD1 TRBV13 13 TGTGCCAGCAGCTTACAGGGGGCCTACGAGCAGTACTTC CASSLQGAYEQYF
TRBJ2-3 NA TRBD2 TRBV10-1 15 TGCGCCAGCAGTGAGGGACTAGCGGGTACAGATACGCAGTATTTT CASSEGLAGTDTQYF
TRBJ2-3 NA TRBD2 TRBV6-2/TRBV6-3 15 TGTGCCAGCAGTTCGACTAGCGGGGTGGCAGATACGCAGTATTTT CASSSTSGVADTQYF
TRBJ1-1 NA NA TRBV7-3 13 TGTGCCAGCAGCTTTGCGGGGAACACTGAAGCTTTCTTT CASSFAGNTEAFF
TRBJ1-3 NA NA TRBV11-2 16 TGTGCCAGCAGCTTTGACGGGTTAACCTCTGGAAACACCATATATTTT CASSFDGLTSGNTIYF
TRBJ2-7 NA NA TRBV6-5 12 TGTGCCAGCAGTTACGCGGGGCACGAGCAGTACTTC CASSYAGHEQYF